Detailed here is one T cell receptor beta chain. V was clipped by 0 bases and J by 0 bases; unmatched bases: 1. Germline V CDR1 and CDR2: SGHRS, YFSETQ. The CDR3 loop spans 16 amino acids. This sample is part of a study of T cell changes during pregnancy in multiple sclerosis. The repertoire was sequenced with immunoSEQ multiplex PCR; TCRdb's copy has only in-frame clones and lacks some. The sample has fewer than 35,000 clones; less than 95% are singletons. The V and J genes are TRBV5-1 and TRBJ2-7; 12 bases line up with TRBD2. The sequencing here drew on CD8+ T cells from peripheral blood mononuclear cells, taken in the second trimester of pregnancy. This receptor was taken from a female donor with multiple sclerosis, enrolled in a pregnancy study. CDR3 in amino acids: CASSLGTSGDSYEQYF. DNA of the CDR3: TGCGCCAGCAGCTTGGGGACTAGCGGGGACTCCTACGAGCAGTACTTC.